This T cell receptor beta chain was sequenced in a study of CD8+ T cells in alopecia areata. cDNA prepared by RNA extraction and subsequent reverse transcription served as the template for sequencing. Using immunoSEQ multiplex PCR, the repertoire was profiled, and TCRdb retains in-frame clones only, with some absent. Of some 240,000 clones listed, about 60% are singletons. This CDR3 is built from 12 residues. Germline V CDR1 and CDR2: MNHEY, SVGAGI. Between the trimmed V and J ends, which lost 6 bases and 2 bases, there was a span of 8 bases. This TCR came from a human donor with alopecia areata. Material: CD4+ T cells sorted from blood, obtained at week 0. The chain joins TRBV6-5 to TRBJ2-7; D gene ambiguous. CDR3 loop: CASRSYAYEQYF. CDR3 sequence (DNA): TGTGCCAGCAGATCATATGCCTACGAGCAGTACTTC.